The 6 T cell receptor beta chains below were found in one sample sequenced in a study of T-cell memory formation after mild COVID-19. MiXCR, applied by TCRdb to the 5' RACE reads, yields one record per CDR3 protein. In the table there are under 450,000 distinct CDR3 sequences, 20% of which are singletons. The sample comprised PBMCs or a T cell subset sorted from them (not recorded which). The receptors stem from a man between 18 and 35 years old who had mild COVID-19 (a few samples of this study predate the infection). Cell type and time point are not known.

The chain joins TRBV28 to TRBJ2-1, with TRBD2 matching 7 bases. Germline V CDR1 and CDR2: MDHEN, SYDVKM. After removal of 6 bases from V and 6 bases from J, the junction contained 11 bases not matched to a gene. The length of the CDR3 is 15 residues. CDR3 protein: CASSPGLADGNEQFF. Written as DNA, the CDR3 is TGTGCCAGCAGCCCCGGGCTAGCGGATGGCAATGAGCAGTTCTTC.

The V call is TRBV5-4, the J call TRBJ2-7; 9 nucleotides line up with TRBD1. The CDR3 has 15 amino acids. Germline values: CDR1 SGHNT, CDR2 YYREEE (reference sequence). Trimming removed 4 bases from V and 1 base from J; junction bases left unmatched: 6. The DNA of the CDR3 is TGTGCCAGCAGCGGTCCGGGACAGGGATCCTACGAGCAGTACGTC. It specifies CASSGPGQGSYEQYV.

The chain has TRBV7-6 and TRBJ2-5, with D possibly matching TRBD2 (6 bases). The germline CDR1 and CDR2 sequences are SGHVS and FNYEAQ. There are 15 residues in the CDR3. The ends were cut back, 5 bases at V and 2 bases at J, with 15 bases in the middle. The CDR3 protein is CASSPEPGLQETQYF. CDR3 sequence (DNA): TGTGCCAGCAGCCCAGAGCCGGGACTGCAAGAGACCCAGTACTTC.

J is TRBJ1-1 and V is TRBV15; the D is unclear. Trimming took 1 base from V and 2 from J, leaving 11 bases between them. This CDR3 spans 15 amino acids. Germline V lookup: CDR1 LNHNV, CDR2 YYDKDF (reference sequence). The CDR3 here is CATSRGPGLNTEAFF. For the CDR3, the DNA is TGTGCCACCAGCAGAGGTCCAGGACTAAACACTGAAGCTTTCTTT.

The chain links TRBV7-9 to TRBJ1-2; D uncertain. CDR1 is SEHNR, CDR2 FQNEAQ, per germline (reference sequence). Deletions cut 1 base from V and 1 base from J, with 7 bases between. This CDR3 has 14 amino acids. CDR3: CASSLEASNYGYTF. The CDR3 DNA reads as TGTGCCAGCAGCTTAGAGGCCAGTAACTATGGCTACACCTTC.

This clonotype was recorded a few times. This CDR3 is CASSVVDTGELFF. The DNA of the CDR3 is TGTGCCAGCAGCGTAGTCGACACCGGGGAGCTGTTTTTT. The chain joins TRBV9 to TRBJ2-2; D unclear. This CDR3 is built from 13 residues. V was cut by 0 bases and J by 3 bases, with 3 bases left in between. Germline V gene sequence: CDR1 SGDLS, CDR2 YYNGEE. Combining the CDR3 with reference TRBV9 and TRBJ2-2 gives the whole variable domain DSGVTQTPKHLITATGQRVTLRCSPRSGDLSVYWYQQSLDQGLQFLIQYYNGEERAKGNILERFSAQQFPDLHSELNLSSLELGDSALYFCASSVVDTGELFFGEGSRLTVL.